The rows below give T cell receptor beta chains drawn from one sample of a study of T cells in Graves' hyperthyroidism and ophthalmopathy. Each CDR3 protein gets one entry after TCRdb re-called the multiplex PCR reads with MiXCR. Of 500,000 to 650,000 distinct CDR3 sequences in the sample, approximately 15% were seen once. The sequenced material came from blood. The receptors shown here come from a woman in her 40s with Graves' hyperthyroidism. Each CDR3 is given with its conserved first and last residue.

J: TRBJ1-6; V: TRBV28; length: 15; CDR3: CASRGSGSYNSPLHF
J: TRBJ2-7; V: TRBV28; length: 15; CDR3: CASSLFRGRAYEQYF
J: TRBJ2-5; V: TRBV5-4; length: 15; CDR3: CASGTSGRGQETQYF
J: TRBJ1-1; V: TRBV7-9; length: 13; CDR3: CASSSGTDTEAFF
J: TRBJ2-2; V: TRBV27; length: 17; CDR3: CASSLSRTAVKAGELFF
J: TRBJ2-1; V: TRBV5-1; length: 15; CDR3: CASSLEYGGRNEQFF
J: TRBJ2-2; V: TRBV6-1; length: 19; CDR3: CASSGWGSWSGIVSGELFF
J: TRBJ2-1; V: TRBV5-1; length: 13; CDR3: CASRGAGGVEQFF
J: TRBJ1-3; V: TRBV2; length: 16; CDR3: CASSRWGQSIENTIYF
J: TRBJ1-2; V: TRBV5-1; length: 14; CDR3: CASSLEGQTYGYTF
J: TRBJ2-3; V: TRBV2; length: 14; CDR3: CASTPWGSTDTQYF
J: TRBJ2-2; V: TRBV7-6; length: 18; CDR3: CASSYRTGTSDNTGELFF
J: TRBJ1-2; V: TRBV19; length: 14; CDR3: CASSITRGEVGYTF
J: TRBJ1-1; V: TRBV19; length: 13; CDR3: CASGRTANTEAFF
J: TRBJ2-5; V: TRBV28; length: 14; CDR3: CASSLPGQQETQYF
J: TRBJ2-7; V: TRBV10-3; length: 14; CDR3: CAITSGSASSEQYF